These T cell receptor beta chains were read from a single sample in a study of post-analysis software for immune sequencing data. TCRdb reprocessed the PCR reads with MiXCR, giving one entry per CDR3 protein. The data show about 760,000 distinct CDR3 sequences, 25% to 30% seen once. The sample comprised blood. These receptors were collected from a girl between 5 and 17 years old with multiple sclerosis. Each CDR3 is given with its conserved first and last residue. The D gene is left open where the match is weak. Rows give clone size only sometimes, using once, few, many, or a class for an expanded clone.

j_call v_call d_call clone_size cdr3_aa cdr3_nt
TRBJ2-5 TRBV12-3/TRBV12-4 TRBD1 - CASSPGTGNRETQYF TGTGCCAGCAGTCCCGGGACAGGGAATCGGGAGACCCAGTACTTC
TRBJ1-4 TRBV5-5 - - CASSTPGEAAATNEKLFF TGTGCCAGCAGCACTCCAGGGGAAGCGGCTGCAACTAATGAAAAACTGTTTTTT
TRBJ2-1 TRBV5-1 - few CASSLVGQGAGNEQFF TGCGCCAGCAGCTTGGTAGGTCAGGGTGCGGGAAATGAGCAGTTCTTC
TRBJ1-4 TRBV5-5 TRBD1 few CASSLDHPGQTNEKLFF TGTGCCAGCAGCCTGGATCATCCGGGACAGACTAATGAAAAACTGTTTTTT
TRBJ2-5 TRBV20-1 - - CSANSGARETQYF TGCAGTGCAAATAGCGGCGCCAGGGAGACCCAGTACTTC
TRBJ2-3 TRBV5-1 - - CASSLAVGDPRYTDTQYF TGCGCCAGCAGCTTGGCGGTGGGGGACCCTAGATACACAGATACGCAGTATTTT
TRBJ2-1 TRBV12-3/TRBV12-4 - - CASSLTVSEQFF TGTGCCAGCAGTTTAACCGTCAGTGAGCAGTTCTTC
TRBJ2-2 TRBV6-5 - - CASSAWGDAGELFF TGTGCCAGCAGTGCGTGGGGGGACGCCGGGGAGCTGTTTTTT
TRBJ2-7 TRBV27 - few CASSFRVPGQVHYEQYF TGTGCCAGCAGCTTCAGGGTCCCAGGGCAGGTTCACTACGAGCAGTACTTC
TRBJ2-1 TRBV3-1 - few CASSPSPEYNEQFF TGTGCCAGCAGCCCCAGCCCGGAATACAATGAGCAGTTCTTC
TRBJ1-2 TRBV6-6 - - CASSYSIGTNYGYTF TGTGCCAGCAGTTACTCGATCGGGACAAACTATGGCTACACCTTC
TRBJ2-4 TRBV10-2 - few CASSESRIQYF TGCGCCAGCAGTGAGTCGAGAATTCAGTACTTC
TRBJ2-7 TRBV20-1 TRBD1 - CSAKALDRVYEQYF TGCAGTGCCAAGGCCTTGGACAGGGTGTACGAGCAGTACTTC
TRBJ2-3 TRBV7-2 TRBD2 few CASSLDILAANTDTQYF TGTGCCAGCAGCTTAGATATACTAGCGGCAAACACAGATACGCAGTATTTT
TRBJ2-1 TRBV24-1 TRBD2 few CATSAPGLADHYNEQFF TGTGCCACCAGTGCCCCCGGGCTAGCGGACCACTACAATGAGCAGTTCTTC